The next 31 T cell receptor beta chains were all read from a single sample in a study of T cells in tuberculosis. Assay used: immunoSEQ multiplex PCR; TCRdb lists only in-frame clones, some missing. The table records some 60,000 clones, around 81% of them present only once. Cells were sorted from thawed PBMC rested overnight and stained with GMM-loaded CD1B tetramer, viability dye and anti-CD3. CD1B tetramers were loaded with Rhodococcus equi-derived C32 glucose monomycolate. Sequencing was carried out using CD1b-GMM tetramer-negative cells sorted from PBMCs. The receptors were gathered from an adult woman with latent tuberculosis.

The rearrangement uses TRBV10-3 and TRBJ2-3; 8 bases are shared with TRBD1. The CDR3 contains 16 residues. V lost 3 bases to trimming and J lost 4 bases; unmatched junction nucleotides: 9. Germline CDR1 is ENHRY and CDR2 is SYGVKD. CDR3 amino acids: CAISDPAGGYADTQYF. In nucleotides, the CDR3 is TGTGCCATCAGTGATCCGGCAGGGGGCTACGCAGATACGCAGTATTTT.

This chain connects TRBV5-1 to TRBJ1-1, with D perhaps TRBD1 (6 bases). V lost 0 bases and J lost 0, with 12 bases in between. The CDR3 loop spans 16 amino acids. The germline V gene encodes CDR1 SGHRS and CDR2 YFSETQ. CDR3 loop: CASSLGRGWVNTEAFF. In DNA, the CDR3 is TGCGCCAGCAGCTTGGGCAGGGGATGGGTGAACACTGAAGCTTTCTTT.

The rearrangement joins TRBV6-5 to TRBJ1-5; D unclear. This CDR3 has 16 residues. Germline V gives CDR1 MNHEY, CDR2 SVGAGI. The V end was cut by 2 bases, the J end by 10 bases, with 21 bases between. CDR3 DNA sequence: TGTGCCAGCAGTTACCCCAGTAATTTGAACGTCTCTCCCCAGCATTTT. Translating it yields CASSYPSNLNVSPQHF.

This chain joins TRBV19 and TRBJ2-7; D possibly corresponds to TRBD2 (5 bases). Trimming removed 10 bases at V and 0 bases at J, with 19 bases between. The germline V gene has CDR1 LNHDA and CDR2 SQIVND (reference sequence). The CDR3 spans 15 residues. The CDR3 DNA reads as TGTGCCACCTCCGGGTCCGGGATCCTCTCCTACGAGCAGTACTTC. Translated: CATSGSGILSYEQYF. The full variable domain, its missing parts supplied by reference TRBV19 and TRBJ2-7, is DGGITQSPKYLFRKEGQNVTLSCEQNLNHDAMYWYRQDPGQGLRLIYYSQIVNDFQKGDIAEGYSVSREKKESFPLTVTSAQKNPTAFYLCATSGSGILSYEQYFGPGTRLTVT.

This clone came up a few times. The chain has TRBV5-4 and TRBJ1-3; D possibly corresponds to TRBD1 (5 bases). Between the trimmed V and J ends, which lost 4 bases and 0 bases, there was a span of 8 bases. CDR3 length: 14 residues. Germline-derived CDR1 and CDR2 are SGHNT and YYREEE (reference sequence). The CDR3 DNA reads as TGTGCCAGCAGCCCCGGGGGCTCTGGAAACACCATATATTTT. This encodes CASSPGGSGNTIYF.

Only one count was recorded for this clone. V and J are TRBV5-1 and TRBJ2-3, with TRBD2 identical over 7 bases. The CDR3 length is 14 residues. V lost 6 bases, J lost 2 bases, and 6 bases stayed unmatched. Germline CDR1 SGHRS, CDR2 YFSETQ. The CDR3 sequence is CASTPGTTTDTQYF. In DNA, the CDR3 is TGCGCCAGCACCCCCGGGACTACCACAGATACGCAGTATTTT.

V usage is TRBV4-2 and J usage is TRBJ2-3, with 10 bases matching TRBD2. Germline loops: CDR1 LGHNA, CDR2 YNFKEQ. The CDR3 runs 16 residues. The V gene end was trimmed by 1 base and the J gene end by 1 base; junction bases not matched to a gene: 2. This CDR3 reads CASSQALAGGTDTQYF. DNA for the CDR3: TGTGCCAGCAGCCAAGCCCTAGCGGGGGGCACAGATACGCAGTATTTT.

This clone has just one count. The CDR3 sequence is CASSSGQTSYEQYF. In nucleotides, the CDR3 is TGTGCCAGCTCGTCGGGACAGACGTCCTACGAGCAGTACTTC. The chain uses TRBV18 and TRBJ2-7, with TRBD1 matching over 7 bases. The junction had 6 bases not matched to a gene; V was cut back by 6 bases and J by 1 base. The germline V gene has CDR1 KGHSH and CDR2 LQKENI. The CDR3 is 14 amino acids. The complete variable domain, with remaining parts taken from reference TRBV18 and TRBJ2-7, reads NAGVMQNPRHLVRRRGQEARLRCSPMKGHSHVYWYRQLPEEGLKFMVYLQKENIIDESGMPKERFSAEFPKEGPSILRIQQVVRGDSAAYFCASSSGQTSYEQYFGPGTRLTVT.

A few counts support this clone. Written as DNA, the CDR3 is TGTGCCAGCAGGCAGGGTGATGGCGGTAATGAAAAACTGTTTTTT. Translation gives CASRQGDGGNEKLFF. The V and J genes are TRBV2 and TRBJ1-4, with D tentatively TRBD1 (5 bases). Germline V CDR1 and CDR2: SNHLY, FYNNEI. The germline V and J ends were trimmed by 6 bases and 4 bases, with 15 bases remaining between them. This CDR3 has 15 amino acids.

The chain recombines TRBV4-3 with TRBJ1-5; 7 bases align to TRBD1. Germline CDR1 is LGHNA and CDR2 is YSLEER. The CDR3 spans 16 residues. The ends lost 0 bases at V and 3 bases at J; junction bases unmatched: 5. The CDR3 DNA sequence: TGCGCCAGCAGCCAAGATCTCAGGGGGGTCAATCAGCCCCAGCATTTT. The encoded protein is CASSQDLRGVNQPQHF.

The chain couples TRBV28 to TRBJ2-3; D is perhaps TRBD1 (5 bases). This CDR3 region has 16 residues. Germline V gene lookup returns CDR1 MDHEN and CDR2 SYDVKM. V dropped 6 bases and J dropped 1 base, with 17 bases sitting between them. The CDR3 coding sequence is TGTGCCAGCAGGCCCCTCGGCAGGGATCGCACAGATACGCAGTATTTT. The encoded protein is CASRPLGRDRTDTQYF.

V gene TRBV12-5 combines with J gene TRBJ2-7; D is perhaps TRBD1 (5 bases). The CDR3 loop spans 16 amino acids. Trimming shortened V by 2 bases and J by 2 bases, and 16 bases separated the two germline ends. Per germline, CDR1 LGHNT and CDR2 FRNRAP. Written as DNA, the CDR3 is TGTGCTAGTGGTTTGTCCTACCCTGACAGCCCCTACGAGCAGTACTTC. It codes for CASGLSYPDSPYEQYF.

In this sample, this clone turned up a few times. The CDR3 nucleotides are TGTGCCAGTAGTATTGGTGGCTTCCTCTCAGCCAAAAACATTCAGTACTTC. It codes for CASSIGGFLSAKNIQYF. The gene calls are TRBV19 and TRBJ2-4, with D unclear. V dropped 3 bases and J dropped 0 bases, with 15 bases sitting between them. CDR1 is LNHDA and CDR2 is SQIVND in the germline V gene (reference sequence). The CDR3 is 17 residues long.

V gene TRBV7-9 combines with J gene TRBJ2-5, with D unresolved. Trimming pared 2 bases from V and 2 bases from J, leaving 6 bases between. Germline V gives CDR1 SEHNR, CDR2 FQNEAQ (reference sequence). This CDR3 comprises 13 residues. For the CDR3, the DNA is TGTGCCAGCAGCTTAAATCATCAAGAGACCCAGTACTTC. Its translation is CASSLNHQETQYF.

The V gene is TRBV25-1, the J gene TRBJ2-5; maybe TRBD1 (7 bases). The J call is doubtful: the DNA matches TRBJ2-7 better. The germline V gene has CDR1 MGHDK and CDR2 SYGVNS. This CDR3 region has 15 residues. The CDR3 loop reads CASSEYRGEVSEQYF. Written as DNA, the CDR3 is TGTGCCAGCAGTGAATACAGGGGGGAAGTGAGCGAGCAGTACTTC.

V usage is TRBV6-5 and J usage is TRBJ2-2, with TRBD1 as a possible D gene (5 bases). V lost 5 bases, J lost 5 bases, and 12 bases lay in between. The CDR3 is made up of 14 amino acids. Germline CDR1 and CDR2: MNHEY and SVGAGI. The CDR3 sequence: CASSQGVRTGELFF. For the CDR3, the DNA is TGTGCCAGCAGTCAAGGGGTGAGGACCGGGGAGCTGTTTTTT.

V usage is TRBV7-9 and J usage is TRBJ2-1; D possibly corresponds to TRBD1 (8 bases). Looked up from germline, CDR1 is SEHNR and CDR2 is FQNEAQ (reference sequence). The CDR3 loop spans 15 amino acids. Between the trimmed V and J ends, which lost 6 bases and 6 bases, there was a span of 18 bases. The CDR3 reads CASSYRGGNPNEQFF. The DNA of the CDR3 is TGTGCCAGCAGTTACAGGGGGGGCAATCCCAATGAGCAGTTCTTC.

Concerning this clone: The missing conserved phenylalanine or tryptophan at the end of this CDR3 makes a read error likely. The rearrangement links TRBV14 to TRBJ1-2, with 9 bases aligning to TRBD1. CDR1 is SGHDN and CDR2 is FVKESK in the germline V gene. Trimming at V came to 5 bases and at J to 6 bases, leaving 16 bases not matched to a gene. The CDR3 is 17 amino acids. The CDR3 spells CASSSRTRDRVQNGYTS. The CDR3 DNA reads TGTGCCAGCAGCTCTCGCACCCGGGACAGGGTTCAAAATGGCTACACCTCC.

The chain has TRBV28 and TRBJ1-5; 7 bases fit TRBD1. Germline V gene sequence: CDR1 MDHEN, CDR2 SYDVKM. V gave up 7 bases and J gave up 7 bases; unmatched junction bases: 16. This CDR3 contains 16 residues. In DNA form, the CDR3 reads TGTGCCAGCACCTCCGTTTTAGGGGGCGCGGGGCAGCCCCAGCATTTT. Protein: CASTSVLGGAGQPQHF.

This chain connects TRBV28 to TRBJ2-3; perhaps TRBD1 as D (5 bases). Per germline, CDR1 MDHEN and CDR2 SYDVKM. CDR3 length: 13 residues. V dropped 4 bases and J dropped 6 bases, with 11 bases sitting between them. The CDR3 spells CASSSTQGDTQYF. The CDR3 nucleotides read TGTGCCAGCAGTTCTACCCAGGGTGATACGCAGTATTTT.

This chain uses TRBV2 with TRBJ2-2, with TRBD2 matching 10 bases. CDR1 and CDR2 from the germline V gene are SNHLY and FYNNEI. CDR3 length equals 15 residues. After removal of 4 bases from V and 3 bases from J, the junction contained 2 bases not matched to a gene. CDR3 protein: CASSGSGRDTGELFF. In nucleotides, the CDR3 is TGTGCCAGCAGTGGCAGCGGGAGGGACACCGGGGAGCTGTTTTTT.

In nucleotides, the CDR3 is TGTGCCAGTAGTCCGGGACAGACCGAAGAGACCCAGTACTTC. Translated: CASSPGQTEETQYF. V usage is TRBV19 and J usage is TRBJ2-5, with 7 bases aligning to TRBD1. Germline CDR1 LNHDA, CDR2 SQIVND (reference sequence). Germline trimming cut 5 bases from V and 3 bases from J; bases unmatched to any gene: 6. The CDR3 is made up of 14 amino acids.

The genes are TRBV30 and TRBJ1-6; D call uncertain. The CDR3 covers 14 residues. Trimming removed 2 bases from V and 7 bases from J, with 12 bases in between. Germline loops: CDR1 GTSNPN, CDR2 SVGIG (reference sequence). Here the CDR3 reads CAWSTDSGNSPLHF. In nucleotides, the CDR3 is TGTGCCTGGAGTACCGATTCGGGAAATTCACCCCTCCACTTT.

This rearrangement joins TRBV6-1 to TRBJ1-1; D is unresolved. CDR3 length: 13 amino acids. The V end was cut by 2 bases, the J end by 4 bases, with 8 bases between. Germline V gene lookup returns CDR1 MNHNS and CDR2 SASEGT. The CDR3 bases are TGTGCCAGCAGTGAATTGGTGGCCACTGAAGCTTTCTTT. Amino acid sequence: CASSELVATEAFF.

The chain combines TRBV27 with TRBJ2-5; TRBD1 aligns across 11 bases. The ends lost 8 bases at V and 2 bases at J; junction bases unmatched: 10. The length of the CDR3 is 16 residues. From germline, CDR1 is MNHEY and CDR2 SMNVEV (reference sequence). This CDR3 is CASGLTGTGGQETQYF. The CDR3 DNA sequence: TGTGCCAGCGGGTTAACCGGGACAGGGGGGCAAGAGACCCAGTACTTC.

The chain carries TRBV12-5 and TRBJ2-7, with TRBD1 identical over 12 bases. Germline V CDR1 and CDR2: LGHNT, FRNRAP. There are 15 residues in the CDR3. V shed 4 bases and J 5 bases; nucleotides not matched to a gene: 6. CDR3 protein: CASGWGTGGYDEQYF. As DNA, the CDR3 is TGTGCTAGTGGTTGGGGGACAGGGGGCTACGACGAGCAGTACTTC.

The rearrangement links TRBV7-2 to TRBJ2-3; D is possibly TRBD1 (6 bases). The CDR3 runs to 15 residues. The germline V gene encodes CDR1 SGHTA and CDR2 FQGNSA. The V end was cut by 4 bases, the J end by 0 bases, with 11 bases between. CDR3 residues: CASSSGVHSTDTQYF. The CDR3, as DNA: TGTGCCAGCAGCTCAGGGGTCCATAGCACAGATACGCAGTATTTT.

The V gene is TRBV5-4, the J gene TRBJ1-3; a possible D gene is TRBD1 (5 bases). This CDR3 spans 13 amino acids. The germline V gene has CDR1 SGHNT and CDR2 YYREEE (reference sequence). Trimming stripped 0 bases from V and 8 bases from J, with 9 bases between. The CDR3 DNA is TGTGCCAGCAGCTTGGTGGGGGGGGACACCATATATTTT. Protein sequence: CASSLVGGDTIYF. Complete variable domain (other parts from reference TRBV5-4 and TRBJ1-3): ETGVTQSPTHLIKTRGQQVTLRCSSQSGHNTVSWYQQALGQGPQFIFQYYREEENGRGNFPPRFSGLQFPNYSSELNVNALELDDSALYLCASSLVGGDTIYFGEGSWLTVV.

Written as DNA, the CDR3 is TGTGCCAGCGGGGGCTCGGACAGGAACGGGGAGACCCAGTACTTC. Its translation: CASGGSDRNGETQYF. V usage is TRBV5-8 and J usage is TRBJ2-5; TRBD1 agrees at 7 bases. V was pared by 7 bases and J by 5 bases, with 14 bases of the junction left unmatched. The CDR3 contains 15 residues. Germline V lookup: CDR1 SGHTS, CDR2 YDEGEE.

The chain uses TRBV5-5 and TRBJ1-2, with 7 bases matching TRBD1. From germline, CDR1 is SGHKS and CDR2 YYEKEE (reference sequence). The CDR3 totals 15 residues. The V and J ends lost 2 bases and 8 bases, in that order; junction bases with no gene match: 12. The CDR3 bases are TGTGCCAGCAGCTTCGACGGGACAGCCCCTGAGGGCTACACCTTC. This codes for CASSFDGTAPEGYTF.

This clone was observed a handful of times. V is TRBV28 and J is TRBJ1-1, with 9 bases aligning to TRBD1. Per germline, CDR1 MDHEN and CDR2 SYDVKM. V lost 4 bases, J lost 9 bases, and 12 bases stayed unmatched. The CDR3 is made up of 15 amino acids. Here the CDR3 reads CASSSLTGGANKAFF. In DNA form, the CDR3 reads TGTGCCAGCAGTTCCCTTACAGGGGGCGCAAACAAAGCTTTCTTT.